This record looks at one T cell receptor beta chain sequence and its context. Its cognate antigen is unknown. The CDR3 extends 3 residues past the end of the read, so its final part is completed from the germline J gene. With 3 bases removed from V and 0 bases from J, the gap between germline ends came to 9 bases. CDR3 length: 14 amino acids. Per the germline V gene, CDR1 is SGHVS and CDR2 is FQNEAQ. These data belong to a study of T cells in women clearing cervical HPV infection. Whole-study context: HLA type stays a possible confounder, typing being limited. Study observations and caveats: T-cell numbers per sample were unknown and may explain richness differences.

Some clones are missing from TCRdb's copy, which holds only in-frame ones; the method was immunoSEQ multiplex PCR. This table lists under 50,000 clones. Source material: blood buffy coat. The gene calls are TRBV7-8 and TRBJ2-7, with D unresolved. The sequence was collected from a woman between 18 and 75 years old with a cervical HPV16 infection that either progressed to CIN3+ or cleared (not recorded which). The sequenced CDR3 bases are TGTGCCAGCAGCTTGCTCAGTGGCTCCTACGAG. It is translated as CASSLLSGSYE. The whole CDR3 reads CASSLLSGSYEQYF.